A single sample is the source of the 29 T cell receptor beta chains below, sequenced in a study of shared clonotypes between healthy human individuals. Profiling relied on immunoSEQ multiplex PCR, and the TCRdb table lists in-frame clones only, not all of them. The sample shows some 2,500,000 clones, 80% to 95% of them seen only once. The source material was naive CD4+ T cells from PBMCs. Subset here: CD45RA+ positively selected. The receptors stem from a man aged 18 to 29 in good health. Some clones in this sample may be carry-over from other donors' samples.

The chain combines TRBV7-8 with TRBJ2-5, with D perhaps TRBD2 (5 bases). From germline, CDR1 is SGHVS and CDR2 FQNEAQ. Trimming left V 2 bases short and J 2 bases short, with 9 bases between. The CDR3 has 14 amino acids. CDR3: CASSLQAGQETQYF. The CDR3 DNA is TGTGCCAGCAGCTTACAGGCGGGTCAAGAGACCCAGTACTTC.

This clone was counted a single time. The chain recombines TRBV10-2 with TRBJ2-7; TRBD1 matches 7 bases. Trimming took 6 bases from V and 2 from J; bases not matched to a gene: 10. CDR1 and CDR2 from the germline V gene are WSHSY and SAAADI. The CDR3 totals 15 residues. The CDR3 DNA sequence: TGCGCCAGCAGGGTTGGGACAGCTGCCCCCTACGAGCAGTACTTC. It yields the protein CASRVGTAAPYEQYF.

The chain links TRBV15 to TRBJ2-2; 7 nucleotides match TRBD1. Germline CDR1 LNHNV, CDR2 YYDKDF (reference sequence). V was clipped by 1 base and J by 5 bases; unmatched bases: 4. The CDR3 runs to 15 residues. Here the CDR3 reads CATSRGTGGTGELFF. DNA for the CDR3: TGTGCCACCAGCAGAGGGACAGGTGGGACCGGGGAGCTGTTTTTT.

This clone came up once. The chain joins TRBV30 to TRBJ2-1; 10 bases agree with TRBD2. Per the germline V gene, CDR1 is GTSNPN and CDR2 is SVGIG (reference sequence). The junction had 8 bases not matched to a gene; V was cut back by 0 bases and J by 6 bases. The CDR3 covers 16 residues. The CDR3 nucleotides are TGTGCCTGGAGTGTTCGTCTAGCGGGAGATGGCAATGAGCAGTTCTTC. Residues: CAWSVRLAGDGNEQFF.

CDR3 bases: TGTGCCAGCAGTTTATCGGTTCGGCCGCGGACAGGGGGCTCATATAGCAATCAGCCCCAGCATTTT. Protein sequence: CASSLSVRPRTGGSYSNQPQHF. The chain carries TRBV27 and TRBJ1-5, with 11 bases lining up with TRBD1. CDR3 size: 22 residues. The trim removed 0 bases at V and 0 bases at J, leaving 16 bases unmatched. Looked up from germline, CDR1 is MNHEY and CDR2 is SMNVEV (reference sequence).

The chain carries TRBV29-1 and TRBJ2-3; 8 bases align to TRBD2. V was pared by 7 bases and J by 2 bases, with 11 bases of the junction left unmatched. Germline CDR1 reads SQVTM; CDR2 reads ANQGSEA. The CDR3 totals 15 residues. CDR3 in DNA: TGCAGCGCACCCCAAGGACTAGCCTTCACAGATACGCAGTATTTT. Amino acid sequence: CSAPQGLAFTDTQYF.

The table lists this clone with a count of one. The gene calls are TRBV11-2 and TRBJ2-7; D is uncertain. With 1 base removed from V and 3 bases from J, the gap between germline ends came to 7 bases. This CDR3 contains 13 residues. Germline V gene lookup returns CDR1 SGHAT and CDR2 FQNNGV. CDR3 sequence (DNA): TGTGCCAGCAGCTTAGGCCGAAACTACGAGCAGTACTTC. Encoded protein: CASSLGRNYEQYF.

The chain is built from TRBV5-6 and TRBJ2-7; tentative D call: TRBD2 (5 bases). The germline V gene has CDR1 SGHDT and CDR2 YYEEEE. Between the trimmed V and J ends, which lost 4 bases and 0 bases, there was a span of 11 bases. The CDR3 has 14 residues. CDR3 sequence reads: CASSGSGTSYEQYF. The CDR3 DNA is TGTGCCAGCAGCGGAAGCGGAACCTCCTACGAGCAGTACTTC.

The chain couples TRBV7-9 to TRBJ1-4; D is possibly TRBD1 (5 bases). Germline-derived CDR1 and CDR2 are SEHNR and FQNEAQ (reference sequence). The CDR3 consists of 15 residues. The V end was cut by 5 bases, the J end by 5 bases, with 15 bases between. The CDR3 bases are TGTGCCAGCAGCACATTAGGGGCGGAAAATGAAAAACTGTTTTTT. Its protein is CASSTLGAENEKLFF.

The rearrangement links TRBV18 to TRBJ2-7; D remains ambiguous. Per the germline V gene, CDR1 is KGHSH and CDR2 is LQKENI. V lost 4 bases and J 5 bases, leaving 9 bases between the germline ends. CDR3 size: 12 residues. CDR3 loop: CASSLSRDEQYF. For the CDR3, the DNA is TGTGCCAGCTCACTCAGCCGGGACGAGCAGTACTTC.

The chain couples TRBV4-2 to TRBJ1-5, with a weak D call TRBD1 (5 bases). V lost 0 bases to trimming and J lost 2 bases, with 14 bases between them. Per the germline V gene, CDR1 is LGHNA and CDR2 is YNFKEQ. This CDR3 region has 17 residues. DNA of the CDR3: TGTGCCAGCAGCCAAGATCGACCCGGGGGGGGCAATCAGCCCCAGCATTTT. It specifies CASSQDRPGGGNQPQHF.

The chain joins TRBV7-9 to TRBJ1-2, with TRBD1 matching over 8 bases. The CDR3 runs to 13 residues. Germline V gene lookup returns CDR1 SEHNR and CDR2 FQNEAQ (reference sequence). The V gene end was trimmed by 10 bases and the J gene end by 8 bases; junction bases not matched to a gene: 12. In DNA form, the CDR3 reads TGTGCCATACAATCCAGGGGGCTTGTAGGCTACACCTTC. Translating gives CAIQSRGLVGYTF.

The V gene is TRBV5-8, the J gene TRBJ2-3; D is tentatively TRBD1 or TRBD2 (5 bases each). With 3 bases removed from V and 1 base from J, the gap between germline ends came to 9 bases. In germline, CDR1 is SGHTS, CDR2 YDEGEE. This CDR3 comprises 14 residues. The CDR3, as DNA: TGTGCCAGCAGCTCGGGGCGGCGCACAGATACGCAGTATTTT. Translation gives CASSSGRRTDTQYF. The full variable domain, in which reference TRBV5-8 and TRBJ2-3 provide the parts outside the CDR3, is EAGVTQSPTHLIKTRGQQATLRCSPISGHTSVYWYQQALGLGLQFLLWYDEGEERNRGNFPPRFSGRQFPNYSSELNVNALELEDSALYLCASSSGRRTDTQYFGPGTRLTVL.

There are a few counts of this clone. The J gene is TRBJ1-5, the V gene TRBV9; no definite D call. The CDR3 sequence is 14 residues long. Germline V gives CDR1 SGDLS, CDR2 YYNGEE. Trimming took off 4 bases at V and 3 bases at J, with 11 bases between the two ends. The CDR3 sequence is CASSPPWANQPQHF. The CDR3 DNA sequence: TGTGCCAGCAGCCCCCCTTGGGCCAATCAGCCCCAGCATTTT.

CDR3 residues: CSVTLPGTGVVYGYTF. The CDR3 nucleotides are TGCAGCGTTACTCTCCCCGGGACAGGGGTGGTATATGGCTACACCTTC. This chain links TRBV29-1 with TRBJ1-2; the match to TRBD1 covers 10 bases. The CDR3 covers 16 residues. J gave up 5 bases and V 5 bases, and 14 bases lay outside the gene matches. The germline gives CDR1 SQVTM, CDR2 ANQGSEA.

This rearrangement joins TRBV10-1 to TRBJ2-7; weak D call: TRBD1 (5 bases). The CDR3 spans 15 residues. Germline CDR1 WNHNN, CDR2 SYGVQD (reference sequence). V was clipped by 3 bases and J by 0 bases, with 12 bases between them. The CDR3 reads CASSDLGHNSYEQYF. Written as DNA, the CDR3 is TGCGCCAGCAGTGACCTCGGACATAACTCCTACGAGCAGTACTTC.

The CDR3 sequence: CASNPRVGWDSLPDTQYF. CDR3 nucleotide sequence: TGTGCCAGCAATCCCCGGGTGGGGTGGGACAGCTTGCCAGATACGCAGTATTTT. V and J are TRBV7-8 and TRBJ2-3; TRBD1 matches 7 bases. This CDR3 has 18 residues. V trimming: 7 bases; J trimming: 4 bases; junction bases outside the gene matches: 20. From germline, CDR1 is SGHVS and CDR2 FQNEAQ.

The rearrangement joins TRBV9 to TRBJ2-3; D is ambiguous. The CDR3 contains 12 residues. The V end lost 4 bases, the J end lost 2 bases, and 5 bases lay between the germline ends. Per germline, CDR1 SGDLS and CDR2 YYNGEE. This chain's CDR3 is CASSRTTDTQYF. CDR3 nucleotides: TGTGCCAGCAGCCGAACCACAGATACGCAGTATTTT.

The genes are TRBV18 and TRBJ1-1, with D possibly TRBD1 on 5 matching bases. Germline-derived CDR1 and CDR2 are KGHSH and LQKENI. The CDR3 runs to 15 residues. V shed 0 bases and J shed 3 bases, with 11 bases lying between them. CDR3 in DNA: TGTGCCAGCTCACCACCGGGGACCAGGGACACTGAAGCTTTCTTT. Translated, it gives CASSPPGTRDTEAFF.

As concerns this clone: At the DNA level, this CDR3 is encoded by other sequences in the same sample as well. The chain is built from TRBV5-1 and TRBJ1-3; possible D gene TRBD1, 6 bases. The CDR3 totals 14 residues. Trimming left V 4 bases short and J 0 bases short, with 8 bases between. Germline loops: CDR1 SGHRS, CDR2 YFSETQ. CDR3 nucleotides: TGCGCCAGCAGCGGGGGGCTCTCTGGAAACACCATATATTTT. Translated, it gives CASSGGLSGNTIYF.

Details on this clone: The same CDR3 also results from other DNA sequences found in this sample. The CDR3 DNA reads as TGTGCCAGCAGCTTAAGAGGGCCGACAGATACGCAGTATTTT. Its translation is CASSLRGPTDTQYF. J is TRBJ2-3 and V is TRBV11-3; TRBD2 might be the D (5 bases). Germline-derived CDR1 and CDR2 are SGHNT and YENEEA. The CDR3 spans 14 residues. V was shortened by 2 bases and J by 3 bases, with 9 bases between the two germline ends.

This rearrangement joins TRBV19 to TRBJ1-1, with D possibly TRBD1 on 6 matching bases. The V gene's germline CDR1 is LNHDA and CDR2 SQIVND (reference sequence). The CDR3 runs 13 residues. V lost 6 bases, J lost 8 bases, and 16 bases lay in between. CDR3 sequence reads: CASSHGQLREAFF. CDR3 sequence (DNA): TGTGCCAGTAGCCATGGACAGCTGAGAGAAGCTTTCTTT.

The J gene is TRBJ1-1, the V gene TRBV30; D perhaps matches TRBD1 (5 bases). With 4 bases removed from V and 2 bases from J, the gap between germline ends came to 11 bases. CDR1 is GTSNPN, CDR2 SVGIG, per germline (reference sequence). CDR3 length: 13 residues. The CDR3 nucleotides are TGTGCCTGGAAAAGGGGACCTAACACTGAAGCTTTCTTT. Translated: CAWKRGPNTEAFF.

The V call is TRBV5-6, the J call TRBJ2-3, with D perhaps TRBD2 (5 bases). The CDR3 is 16 amino acids. Germline assignment: CDR1 SGHDT and CDR2 YYEEEE. V was cut by 5 bases and J by 3 bases, with 19 bases left in between. CDR3 nucleotide sequence: TGTGCCAGCAGATTGATAGGGCGGGCGAGGACAGATACGCAGTATTTT. It codes for CASRLIGRARTDTQYF. Filled out from reference TRBV5-6 and TRBJ2-3, the complete variable domain reads DAGVTQSPTHLIKTRGQQVTLRCSPKSGHDTVSWYQQALGQGPQFIFQYYEEEERQRGNFPDRFSGHQFPNYSSELNVNALLLGDSALYLCASRLIGRARTDTQYFGPGTRLTVL.

The rearrangement uses TRBV18 and TRBJ1-1; unclear D gene. There are 14 residues in the CDR3. The V and J ends lost 1 base and 4 bases respectively, with 10 bases between them. Germline V gene data show CDR1 as KGHSH and CDR2 as LQKENI. The CDR3 region is CASSPQGSRTEAFF. In nucleotides, the CDR3 is TGTGCCAGCTCACCACAGGGATCTCGCACTGAAGCTTTCTTT.

This chain joins TRBV30 and TRBJ2-5; D perhaps matches TRBD2 (5 bases). This CDR3 has 11 amino acids. V lost 5 bases and J lost 5, with 9 bases in between. Germline CDR1 GTSNPN, CDR2 SVGIG (reference sequence). The CDR3 sequence is CAWGEWETQYF. Here the CDR3 DNA reads TGTGCCTGGGGGGAGTGGGAGACCCAGTACTTC. Based on the CDR3 plus reference TRBV30 and TRBJ2-5, the full variable domain is SQTIHQWPATLVQPVGSPLSLECTVEGTSNPNLYWYRQAAGRGLQLLFYSVGIGQISSEVPQNLSASRPQDRQFILSSKKLLLSDSGFYLCAWGEWETQYFGPGTRLLVL.

The chain employs TRBV19 and TRBJ1-3; no clear D gene. The V gene lost 9 bases and the J gene lost 4 bases, with 13 bases spanning the gap. The CDR3 has 13 amino acids. Germline CDR1 reads LNHDA; CDR2 reads SQIVND (reference sequence). CDR3 protein: CASHRQSGNTIYF. The CDR3 region has the DNA TGTGCCAGCCACCGCCAGTCCGGAAACACCATATATTTT.

This clone was counted a single time. This chain joins TRBV18 and TRBJ2-5; perhaps D is TRBD1 or TRBD2 (5 bases each). CDR1 and CDR2 (germline): KGHSH, LQKENI. Trimming left V 2 bases short and J 7 bases short, with 14 bases between. This CDR3 comprises 14 residues. The DNA of the CDR3 is TGTGCCAGCTCACCAGGGACGGTGGTTGGGACCCAGTACTTC. Residues: CASSPGTVVGTQYF.

CDR3 bases: TGTGCCAGCTACACACAGGGCCCCTCCTACGAGCAGTACTTC. As protein: CASYTQGPSYEQYF. The chain recombines TRBV28 with TRBJ2-7; weak D call: TRBD1 (6 bases). This CDR3 has 14 amino acids. The V and J ends lost 8 bases and 0 bases respectively, with 14 bases between them. Looked up from germline, CDR1 is MDHEN and CDR2 is SYDVKM. The variable domain in full, with the rest retrieved from reference TRBV28 and TRBJ2-7, is DVKVTQSSRYLVKRTGEKVFLECVQDMDHENMFWYRQDPGLGLRLIYFSYDVKMKEKGDIPEGYSVSREKKERFSLILESASTNQTSMYLCASYTQGPSYEQYFGPGTRLTVT.